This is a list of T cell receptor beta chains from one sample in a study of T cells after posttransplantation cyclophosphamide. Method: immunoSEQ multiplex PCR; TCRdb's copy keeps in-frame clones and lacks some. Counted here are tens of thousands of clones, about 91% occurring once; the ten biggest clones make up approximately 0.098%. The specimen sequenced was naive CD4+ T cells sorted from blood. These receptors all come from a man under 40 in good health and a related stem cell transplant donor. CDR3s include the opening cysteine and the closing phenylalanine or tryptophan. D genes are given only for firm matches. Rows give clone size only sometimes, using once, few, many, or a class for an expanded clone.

CDR3aa: CAISSGTSYEQYF; CDR3nt: TGTGCCATCAGTTCCGGGACTAGCTACGAGCAGTACTTC; abundance: .; v_gene: TRBV10-3; j_gene: TRBJ2-7; d_gene: TRBD2
CDR3aa: CASSYDSTNYGYTF; CDR3nt: TGCGCCAGCAGCTATGACAGCACTAACTATGGCTACACCTTC; abundance: .; v_gene: TRBV5-1; j_gene: TRBJ1-2; d_gene: .
CDR3aa: CASSSPTGWTEAFF; CDR3nt: TGTGCCAGCAGCTCGCCGACAGGGTGGACTGAAGCTTTCTTT; abundance: few; v_gene: TRBV7-2; j_gene: TRBJ1-1; d_gene: TRBD1
CDR3aa: CASSQGLLGKTQYF; CDR3nt: TGTGCCAGTAGCCAGGGGCTGCTAGGGAAGACCCAGTACTTC; abundance: .; v_gene: TRBV19; j_gene: TRBJ2-5; d_gene: .
CDR3aa: CASSELTAGTEAFF; CDR3nt: TGTGCCAGCAGTGAATTGACGGCGGGTACTGAAGCTTTCTTT; abundance: .; v_gene: TRBV6-1; j_gene: TRBJ1-1; d_gene: .
CDR3aa: CASRTGHPTDTQYF; CDR3nt: TGTGCCAGCAGAACGGGACACCCCACAGATACGCAGTATTTT; abundance: .; v_gene: TRBV28; j_gene: TRBJ2-3; d_gene: .
CDR3aa: CASSPLNQGQGARNTEAFF; CDR3nt: TGTGCCAGCTCACCACTCAACCAGGGACAGGGGGCGCGGAACACTGAAGCTTTCTTT; abundance: .; v_gene: TRBV18; j_gene: TRBJ1-1; d_gene: TRBD1
CDR3aa: CASTSPGGFTYEQYF; CDR3nt: TGTGCCAGCACGTCCCCGGGGGGTTTCACCTACGAGCAGTACTTC; abundance: .; v_gene: TRBV28; j_gene: TRBJ2-7; d_gene: TRBD2
CDR3aa: CASSARGRNSPLHF; CDR3nt: TGTGCCAGCAGCGCCAGGGGCCGCAATTCACCCCTCCACTTT; abundance: .; v_gene: TRBV7-2; j_gene: TRBJ1-6; d_gene: .
CDR3aa: CASSLSITGVQPQHF; CDR3nt: TGTGCCAGCAGTTTATCTATTACAGGGGTTCAGCCCCAGCATTTT; abundance: .; v_gene: TRBV27; j_gene: TRBJ1-5; d_gene: TRBD1
CDR3aa: CASSESLRTATSTDTQYF; CDR3nt: TGCGCCAGCAGTGAGTCCCTAAGGACTGCTACTAGCACAGATACGCAGTATTTT; abundance: .; v_gene: TRBV10-1; j_gene: TRBJ2-3; d_gene: .
CDR3aa: CASRTGNQPQHF; CDR3nt: TGTGCCAGCAGAACGGGAAATCAGCCCCAGCATTTT; abundance: .; v_gene: TRBV6-6; j_gene: TRBJ1-5; d_gene: .
CDR3aa: CASSPDWSYNEQFF; CDR3nt: TGCGCCAGCAGCCCCGACTGGTCCTACAATGAGCAGTTCTTC; abundance: .; v_gene: TRBV5-1; j_gene: TRBJ2-1; d_gene: .
CDR3aa: CASSPGTSGSPSTDTQYF; CDR3nt: TGTGCCAGCAGCCCCGGGACTAGCGGGTCGCCTAGCACAGATACGCAGTATTTT; abundance: .; v_gene: TRBV9; j_gene: TRBJ2-3; d_gene: TRBD2
CDR3aa: CASTRQGGADTQYF; CDR3nt: TGTGCCAGTACTAGACAGGGAGGCGCAGATACGCAGTATTTT; abundance: .; v_gene: TRBV6-5; j_gene: TRBJ2-3; d_gene: .
CDR3aa: CASSHSRQFYEQYF; CDR3nt: TGTGCCAGCAGCCATTCGCGGCAGTTCTACGAGCAGTACTTC; abundance: .; v_gene: TRBV14; j_gene: TRBJ2-7; d_gene: .
CDR3aa: CASSLRYEQYF; CDR3nt: TGTGCCAGCAGTTTGAGATACGAGCAGTACTTC; abundance: .; v_gene: TRBV28; j_gene: TRBJ2-7; d_gene: .
CDR3aa: CASSPEISTDTQYF; CDR3nt: TGCGCCAGCAGCCCGGAGATCTCCACAGATACGCAGTATTTT; abundance: .; v_gene: TRBV5-1; j_gene: TRBJ2-3; d_gene: .
CDR3aa: CASSPKTGGSGTGELFF; CDR3nt: TGTGCCAGCTCACCAAAAACAGGGGGCTCGGGCACCGGGGAGCTGTTTTTT; abundance: .; v_gene: TRBV18; j_gene: TRBJ2-2; d_gene: TRBD1
CDR3aa: CASGLRQGSYNSPLHF; CDR3nt: TGTGCTAGTGGCCTTAGACAGGGCTCCTATAATTCACCCCTCCACTTT; abundance: few; v_gene: TRBV12-5; j_gene: TRBJ1-6; d_gene: TRBD1
CDR3aa: CASSLVSRGNEKLFF; CDR3nt: TGTGCCAGCAGTTTAGTGAGCAGGGGGAATGAAAAACTGTTTTTT; abundance: few; v_gene: TRBV28; j_gene: TRBJ1-4; d_gene: TRBD1
CDR3aa: CASSIGARSYEQYF; CDR3nt: TGTGCCAGTAGTATAGGGGCCAGATCCTACGAGCAGTACTTC; abundance: .; v_gene: TRBV19; j_gene: TRBJ2-7; d_gene: .
CDR3aa: CASSYLASGGQIEQYF; CDR3nt: TGTGCCAGCAGTTACTTGGCTAGCGGGGGGCAAATAGAGCAGTACTTC; abundance: once; v_gene: TRBV6-5; j_gene: TRBJ2-7; d_gene: TRBD2
CDR3aa: CAISVKDRPNEQFF; CDR3nt: TGTGCCATCAGTGTTAAGGACAGGCCCAATGAGCAGTTCTTC; abundance: .; v_gene: TRBV10-3; j_gene: TRBJ2-1; d_gene: TRBD1
CDR3aa: CASSQDSAIPNQPQHF; CDR3nt: TGCGCCAGCAGCCAAGATAGCGCGATACCTAATCAGCCCCAGCATTTT; abundance: .; v_gene: TRBV4-1; j_gene: TRBJ1-5; d_gene: .
CDR3aa: CASSLGTGNQPQHF; CDR3nt: TGTGCCAGCAGCTTAGGGACGGGGAATCAACCCCAGCATTTT; abundance: .; v_gene: TRBV7-2; j_gene: TRBJ1-5; d_gene: .
CDR3aa: CASSLGGRGASPLHF; CDR3nt: TGTGCCAGCAGCTTAGGCGGCAGGGGCGCTTCACCCCTCCACTTT; abundance: .; v_gene: TRBV13; j_gene: TRBJ1-6; d_gene: .
CDR3aa: CASSSGYGYTF; CDR3nt: TGTGCCAGCAGCTCGGGCTATGGCTACACCTTC; abundance: .; v_gene: TRBV5-4; j_gene: TRBJ1-2; d_gene: .